This entry lists 4 T cell receptor beta chains sequenced from one sample in a study of shared clonotypes between healthy human individuals. Profiling relied on immunoSEQ multiplex PCR, and the TCRdb table lists in-frame clones only, not all of them. The data hold under 2.5 million clones, with about nine tenths observed a single time. The sequencing sample was made of naive CD4+ T cells from PBMCs. The subset denotes: CD45RA+ positively selected. The receptors here all came from a young man in good health. Some clones in this sample may be carry-over from other donors' samples.

The V call is TRBV6-5, the J call TRBJ1-5; TRBD1 matches 9 bases. In germline, CDR1 is MNHEY, CDR2 SVGAGI. J lost 6 bases, V lost 7 bases, and 10 bases had no gene match. This CDR3 region has 15 residues. The CDR3 DNA reads as TGTGCCAGCAAGTTGACAGGGGGGACGGGTCAGCCCCAGCATTTT. Amino acid sequence: CASKLTGGTGQPQHF.

The chain is built from TRBV4-2 and TRBJ2-2; 8 nucleotides align to TRBD2. Unmatched junction bases numbered 5, after V lost 4 bases and J lost 1 base. Germline lookup yields CDR1 LGHNA and CDR2 YNFKEQ. This CDR3 contains 16 residues. The CDR3 sequence: CASSPGLAGNTGELFF. DNA of the CDR3: TGTGCCAGCAGCCCCGGACTAGCCGGGAACACCGGGGAGCTGTTTTTT.

A remark on this clone: Additional DNA sequences in this sample encode the identical CDR3. The V gene is TRBV5-1, the J gene TRBJ2-7; D is possibly TRBD2 (5 bases). This CDR3 comprises 13 residues. The germline V gene encodes CDR1 SGHRS and CDR2 YFSETQ. The ends were cut back, 0 bases at V and 3 bases at J, with 7 bases in the middle. For the CDR3, the DNA is TGCGCCAGCAGCTTGGAGAGCGGCTACGAGCAGTACTTC. It is translated as CASSLESGYEQYF.

J is TRBJ2-3 and V is TRBV4-3, with 7 bases fitting TRBD2. This CDR3 is built from 17 residues. The junction had 12 bases not matched to a gene; V was cut back by 0 bases and J by 6 bases. The germline V gene encodes CDR1 LGHNA and CDR2 YSLEER. CDR3 residues: CASSQDARAGYQDTQYF. CDR3 in DNA: TGCGCCAGCAGCCAAGACGCGCGAGCGGGGTATCAGGATACGCAGTATTTT.